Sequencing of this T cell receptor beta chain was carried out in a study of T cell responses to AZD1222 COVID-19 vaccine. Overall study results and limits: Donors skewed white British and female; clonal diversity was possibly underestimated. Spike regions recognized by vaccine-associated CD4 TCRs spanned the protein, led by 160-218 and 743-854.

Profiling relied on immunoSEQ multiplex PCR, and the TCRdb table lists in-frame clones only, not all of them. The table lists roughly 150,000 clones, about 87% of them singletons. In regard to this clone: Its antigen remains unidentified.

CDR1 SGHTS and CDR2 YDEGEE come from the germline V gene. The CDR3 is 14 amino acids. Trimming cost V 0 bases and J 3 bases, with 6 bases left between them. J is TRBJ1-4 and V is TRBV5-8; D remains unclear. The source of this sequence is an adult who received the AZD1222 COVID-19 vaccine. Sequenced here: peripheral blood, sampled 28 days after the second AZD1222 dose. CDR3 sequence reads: CASSLGQPNEKLFF. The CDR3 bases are TGTGCCAGCAGCTTGGGACAACCTAATGAAAAACTGTTTTTT.